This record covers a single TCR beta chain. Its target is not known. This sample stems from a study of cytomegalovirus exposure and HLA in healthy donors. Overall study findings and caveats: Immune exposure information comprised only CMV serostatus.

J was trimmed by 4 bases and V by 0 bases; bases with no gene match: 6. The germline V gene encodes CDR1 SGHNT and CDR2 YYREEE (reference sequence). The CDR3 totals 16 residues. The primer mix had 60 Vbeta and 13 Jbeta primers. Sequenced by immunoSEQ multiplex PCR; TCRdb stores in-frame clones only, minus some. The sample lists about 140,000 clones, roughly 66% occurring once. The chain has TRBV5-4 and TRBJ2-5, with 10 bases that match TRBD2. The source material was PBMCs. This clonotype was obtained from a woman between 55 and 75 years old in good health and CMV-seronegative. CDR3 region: CASSLAGAGGGETQYF. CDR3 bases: TGTGCCAGCAGCTTGGCTGGAGCGGGGGGGGGAGAGACCCAGTACTTC.